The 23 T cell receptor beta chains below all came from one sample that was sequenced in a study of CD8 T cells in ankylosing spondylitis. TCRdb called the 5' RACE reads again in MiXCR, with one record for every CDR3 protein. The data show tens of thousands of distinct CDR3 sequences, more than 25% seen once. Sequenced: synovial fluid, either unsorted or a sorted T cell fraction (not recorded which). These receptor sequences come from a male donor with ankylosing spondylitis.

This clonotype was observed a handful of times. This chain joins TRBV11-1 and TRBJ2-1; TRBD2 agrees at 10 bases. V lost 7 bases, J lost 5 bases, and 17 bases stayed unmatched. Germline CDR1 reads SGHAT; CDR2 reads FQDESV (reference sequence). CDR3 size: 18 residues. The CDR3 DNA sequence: TGTGCCAGCACCTCCTTATCACTACTAGCGGGGATAAACAATGAGCAGTTCTTC. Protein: CASTSLSLLAGINNEQFF.

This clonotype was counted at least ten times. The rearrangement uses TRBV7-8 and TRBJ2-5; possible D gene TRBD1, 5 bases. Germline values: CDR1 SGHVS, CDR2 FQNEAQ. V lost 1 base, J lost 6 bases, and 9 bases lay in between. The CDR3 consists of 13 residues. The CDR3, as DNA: TGTGCCAGCAGCTTAGATAGGGGAAAGACCCAGTACTTC. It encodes CASSLDRGKTQYF.

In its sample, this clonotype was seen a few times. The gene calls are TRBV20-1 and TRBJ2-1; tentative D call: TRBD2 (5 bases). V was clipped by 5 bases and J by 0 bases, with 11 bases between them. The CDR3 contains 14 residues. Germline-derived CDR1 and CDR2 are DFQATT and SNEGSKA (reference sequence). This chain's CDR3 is CSASWESSYNEQFF. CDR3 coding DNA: TGCAGTGCTTCTTGGGAGAGCTCCTACAATGAGCAGTTCTTC.

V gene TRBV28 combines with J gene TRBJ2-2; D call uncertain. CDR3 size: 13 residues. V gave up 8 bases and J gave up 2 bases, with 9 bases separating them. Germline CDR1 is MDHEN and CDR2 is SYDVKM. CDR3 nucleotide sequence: TGTGCCAGCCGGCGACTCAACACCGGGGAGCTGTTTTTT. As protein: CASRRLNTGELFF.

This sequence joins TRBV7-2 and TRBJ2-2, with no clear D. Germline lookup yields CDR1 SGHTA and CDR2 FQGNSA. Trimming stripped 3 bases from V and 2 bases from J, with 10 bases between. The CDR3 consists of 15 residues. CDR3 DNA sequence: TGTGCCAGCAGCTTGTCGGGTGACAACACCGGGGAGCTGTTTTTT. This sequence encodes CASSLSGDNTGELFF.

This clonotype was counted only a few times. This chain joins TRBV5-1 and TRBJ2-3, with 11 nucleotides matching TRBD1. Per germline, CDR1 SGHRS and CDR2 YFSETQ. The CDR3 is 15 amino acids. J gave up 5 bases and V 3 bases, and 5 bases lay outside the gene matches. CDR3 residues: CASSWTGTGGDTQYF. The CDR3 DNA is TGCGCCAGCAGCTGGACCGGGACAGGGGGAGATACGCAGTATTTT.

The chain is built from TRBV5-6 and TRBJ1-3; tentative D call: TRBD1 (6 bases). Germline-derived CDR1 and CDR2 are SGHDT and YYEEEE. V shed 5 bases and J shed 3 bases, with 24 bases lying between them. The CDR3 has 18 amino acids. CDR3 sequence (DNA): TGTGCCAGCAGTTGGGGGCCGGAGGCCTACCGGGTTGGAAACACCATATATTTT. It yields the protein CASSWGPEAYRVGNTIYF.

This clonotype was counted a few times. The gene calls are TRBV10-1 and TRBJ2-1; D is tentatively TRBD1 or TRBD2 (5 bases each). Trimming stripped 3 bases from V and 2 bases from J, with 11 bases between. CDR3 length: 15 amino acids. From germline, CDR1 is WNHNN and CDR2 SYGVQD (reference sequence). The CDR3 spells CASSESWGTYNEQFF. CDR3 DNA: TGCGCCAGCAGTGAATCTTGGGGGACCTACAATGAGCAGTTCTTC.

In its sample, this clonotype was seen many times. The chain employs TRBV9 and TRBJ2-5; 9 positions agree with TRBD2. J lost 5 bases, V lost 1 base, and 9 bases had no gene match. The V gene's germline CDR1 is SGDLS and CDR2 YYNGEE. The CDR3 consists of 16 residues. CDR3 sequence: CASSVLAGRVGETQYF. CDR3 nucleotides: TGTGCCAGCAGCGTACTAGCGGGAAGAGTGGGGGAGACCCAGTACTTC.

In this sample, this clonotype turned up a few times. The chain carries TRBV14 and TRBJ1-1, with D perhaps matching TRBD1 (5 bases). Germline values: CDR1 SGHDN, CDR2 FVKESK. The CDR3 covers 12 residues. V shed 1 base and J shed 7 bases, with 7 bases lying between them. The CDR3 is CASSQAGLEAFF. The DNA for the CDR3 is TGTGCCAGCAGCCAAGCAGGGCTTGAAGCTTTCTTT. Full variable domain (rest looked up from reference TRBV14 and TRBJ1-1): EAGVTQFPSHSVIEKGQTVTLRCDPISGHDNLYWYRRVMGKEIKFLLHFVKESKQDESGMPNNRFLAERTGGTYSTLKVQPAELEDSGVYFCASSQAGLEAFFGQGTRLTVV.

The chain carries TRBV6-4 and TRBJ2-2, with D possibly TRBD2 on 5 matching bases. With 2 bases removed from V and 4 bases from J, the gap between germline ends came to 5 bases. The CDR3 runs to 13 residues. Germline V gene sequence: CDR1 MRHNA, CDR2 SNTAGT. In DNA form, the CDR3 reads TGTGCCAGCAGTGACGGGAGCACCGGGGAGCTGTTTTTT. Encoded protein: CASSDGSTGELFF.

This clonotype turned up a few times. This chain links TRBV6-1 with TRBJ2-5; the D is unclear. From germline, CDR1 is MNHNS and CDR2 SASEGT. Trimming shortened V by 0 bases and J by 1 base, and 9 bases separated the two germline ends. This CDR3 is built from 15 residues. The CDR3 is CASSEAPTTQETQYF. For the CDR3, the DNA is TGTGCCAGCAGTGAAGCCCCGACGACCCAAGAGACCCAGTACTTC.

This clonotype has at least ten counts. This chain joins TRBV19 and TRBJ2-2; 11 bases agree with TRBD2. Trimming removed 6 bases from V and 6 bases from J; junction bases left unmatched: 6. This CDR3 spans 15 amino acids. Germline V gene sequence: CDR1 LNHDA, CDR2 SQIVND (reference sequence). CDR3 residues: CASSPIAGGPGELFF. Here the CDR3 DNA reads TGTGCCAGTAGCCCAATAGCGGGAGGGCCCGGGGAGCTGTTTTTT.

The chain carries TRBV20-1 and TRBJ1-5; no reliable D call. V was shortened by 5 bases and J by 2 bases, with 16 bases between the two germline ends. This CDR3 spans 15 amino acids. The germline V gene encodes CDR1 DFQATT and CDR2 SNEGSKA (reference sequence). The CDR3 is CSAARLCCGNQPQHF. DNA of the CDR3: TGCAGTGCTGCCCGACTCTGCTGTGGCAATCAGCCCCAGCATTTT.

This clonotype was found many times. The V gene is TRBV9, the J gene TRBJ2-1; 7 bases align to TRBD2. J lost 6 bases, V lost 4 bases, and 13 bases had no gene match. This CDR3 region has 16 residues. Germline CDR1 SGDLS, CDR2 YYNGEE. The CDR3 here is CASSPPHGREFNEQFF. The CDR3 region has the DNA TGTGCCAGCAGCCCCCCTCATGGGAGGGAGTTCAATGAGCAGTTCTTC.

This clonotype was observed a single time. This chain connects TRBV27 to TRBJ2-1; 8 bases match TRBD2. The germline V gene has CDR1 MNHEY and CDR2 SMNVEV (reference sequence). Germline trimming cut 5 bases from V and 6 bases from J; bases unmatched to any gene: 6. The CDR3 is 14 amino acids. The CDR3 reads CASSPTGGVNEQFF. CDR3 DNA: TGTGCCAGCAGTCCCACGGGGGGGGTCAATGAGCAGTTCTTC.

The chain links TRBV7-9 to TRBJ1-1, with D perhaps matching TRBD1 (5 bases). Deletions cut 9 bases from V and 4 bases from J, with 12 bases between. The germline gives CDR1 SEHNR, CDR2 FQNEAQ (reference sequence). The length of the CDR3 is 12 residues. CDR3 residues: CASWWGGTEAFF. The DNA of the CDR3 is TGTGCCAGTTGGTGGGGGGGCACTGAAGCTTTCTTT.

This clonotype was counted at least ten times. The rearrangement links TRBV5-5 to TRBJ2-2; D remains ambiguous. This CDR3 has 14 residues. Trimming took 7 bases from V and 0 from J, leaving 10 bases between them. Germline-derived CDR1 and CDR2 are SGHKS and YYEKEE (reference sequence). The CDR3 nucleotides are TGTGCCAGCTCCATGGGGTCGAACACCGGGGAGCTGTTTTTT. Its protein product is CASSMGSNTGELFF.

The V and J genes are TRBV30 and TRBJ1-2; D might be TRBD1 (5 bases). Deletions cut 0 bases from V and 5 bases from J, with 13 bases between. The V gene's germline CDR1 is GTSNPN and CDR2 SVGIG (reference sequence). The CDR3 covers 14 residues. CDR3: CAWSVGEGIYGYTF. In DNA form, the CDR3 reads TGTGCCTGGAGTGTAGGTGAGGGGATTTATGGCTACACCTTC.

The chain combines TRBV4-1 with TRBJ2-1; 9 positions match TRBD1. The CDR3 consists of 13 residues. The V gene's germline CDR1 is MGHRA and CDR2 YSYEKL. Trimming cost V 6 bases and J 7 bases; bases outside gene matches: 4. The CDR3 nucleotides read TGCGCCAGCAGGGGACAGGGCTATAATGAGCAGTTCTTC. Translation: CASRGQGYNEQFF.

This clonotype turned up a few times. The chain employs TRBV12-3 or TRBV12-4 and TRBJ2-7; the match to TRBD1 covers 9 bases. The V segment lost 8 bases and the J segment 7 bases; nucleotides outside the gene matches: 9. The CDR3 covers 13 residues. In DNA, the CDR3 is TGTGCCAGCCGGGACAGGGTCGTTCGGGAGCAGTACTTC. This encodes CASRDRVVREQYF.

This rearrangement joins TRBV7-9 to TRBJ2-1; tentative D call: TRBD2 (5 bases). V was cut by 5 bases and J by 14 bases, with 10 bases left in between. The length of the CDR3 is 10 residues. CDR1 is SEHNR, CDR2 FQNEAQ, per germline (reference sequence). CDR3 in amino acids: CASSPAGKFF. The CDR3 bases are TGTGCCAGCAGCCCGGCCGGGAAGTTCTTC.

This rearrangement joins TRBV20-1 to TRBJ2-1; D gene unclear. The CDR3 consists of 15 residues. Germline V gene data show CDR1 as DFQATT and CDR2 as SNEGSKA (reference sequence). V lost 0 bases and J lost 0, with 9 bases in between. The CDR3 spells CSARDHYSSYNEQFF. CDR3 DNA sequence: TGCAGTGCTAGAGATCACTACAGCTCCTACAATGAGCAGTTCTTC.